The 30 T cell receptor beta chains given below trace back to one sample, sequenced in a study of technical replicates of blood from a few donors. Data came from immunoSEQ multiplex PCR; TCRdb stores just in-frame clones and leaves some out. This table holds around 80,000 clones, 90% to 95% found once. Specimen: T cells isolated from PBMCs. The receptors shown here come from a human donor in good health.

V and J are TRBV6-4 and TRBJ2-1; 9 bases are a match to TRBD2. Germline lookup yields CDR1 MRHNA and CDR2 SNTAGT. After removal of 6 bases from V and 7 bases from J, the junction contained 10 bases not matched to a gene. This CDR3 comprises 15 residues. The CDR3 here is CASSASLAGNNEQFF. CDR3 coding DNA: TGTGCCAGCAGCGCCAGCCTAGCGGGAAATAATGAGCAGTTCTTC.

The genes are TRBV12-5 and TRBJ2-1; TRBD2 agrees at 11 bases. Germline CDR1 is LGHNT and CDR2 is FRNRAP. This CDR3 contains 15 residues. After removal of 0 bases from V and 6 bases from J, the junction contained 1 base not matched to a gene. CDR3 nucleotides: TGTGCTAGTGGTTTGGTTAGCGGGGGGGCCAATGAGCAGTTCTTC. It yields the protein CASGLVSGGANEQFF.

The V and J genes are TRBV5-4 and TRBJ2-1, with D unresolved. The CDR3 loop spans 12 amino acids. V dropped 7 bases and J dropped 6 bases, with 11 bases sitting between them. Germline lookup yields CDR1 SGHNT and CDR2 YYREEE (reference sequence). CDR3 amino acids: CASGVDGNEQFF. DNA for the CDR3: TGTGCCAGCGGAGTCGACGGCAATGAGCAGTTCTTC.

This sequence joins TRBV7-3 and TRBJ2-2; 9 positions match TRBD2. The V gene end was trimmed by 1 base and the J gene end by 7 bases; junction bases not matched to a gene: 7. Looked up from germline, CDR1 is SGHTA and CDR2 is FQGTGA. The CDR3 is 16 amino acids. This CDR3 reads CASSLSGGAGGGELFF. In nucleotides, the CDR3 is TGTGCCAGCAGCTTAAGCGGGGGGGCTGGCGGCGGGGAGCTGTTTTTT.

This chain joins TRBV7-9 and TRBJ2-3, with D hard to call. The CDR3 is 14 residues long. The germline gives CDR1 SEHNR, CDR2 FQNEAQ (reference sequence). V lost 7 bases to trimming and J lost 0 bases, with 11 bases between them. The CDR3 DNA reads TGTGCCAGCATGGCCGTTCCTAGCACAGATACGCAGTATTTT. It codes for CASMAVPSTDTQYF.

This clone occurred once. The chain links TRBV5-1 to TRBJ1-6; 8 bases line up with TRBD1. Germline V gives CDR1 SGHRS, CDR2 YFSETQ. V dropped 5 bases and J dropped 0; count of bases not matched to a gene: 4. The CDR3 contains 16 residues. CDR3 sequence: CASRRQGSSYNSPLHF. The DNA of the CDR3 is TGCGCCAGCAGAAGACAGGGGAGCTCCTATAATTCACCCCTCCACTTT. The full variable domain, completed using reference TRBV5-1 and TRBJ1-6, is KAGVTQTPRYLIKTRGQQVTLSCSPISGHRSVSWYQQTPGQGLQFLFEYFSETQRNKGNFPGRFSGRQFSNSRSEMNVSTLELGDSALYLCASRRQGSSYNSPLHFGNGTRLTVT.

This clone appeared a single time. The rearrangement uses TRBV28 and TRBJ2-7; a weak D match, TRBD2 (7 bases). The V gene's germline CDR1 is MDHEN and CDR2 SYDVKM. Trimming left V 0 bases short and J 4 bases short, with 13 bases between. The CDR3 runs to 15 residues. CDR3 in amino acids: CASSLWSGTSYEQYF. In DNA, the CDR3 is TGTGCCAGCAGTTTATGGAGCGGGACAAGTTACGAGCAGTACTTC.

This clone was picked up one time. The chain combines TRBV5-1 with TRBJ2-3; D perhaps matches TRBD2 (5 bases). In germline, CDR1 is SGHRS, CDR2 YFSETQ. CDR3 length: 15 amino acids. V gave up 0 bases and J gave up 0 bases, with 8 bases separating them. The CDR3 sequence is CASSLAGTSTDTQYF. The CDR3 nucleotides are TGCGCCAGCAGCTTGGCGGGAACTAGCACAGATACGCAGTATTTT.

This clone was seen once. The chain couples TRBV11-3 to TRBJ2-5; a possible D gene is TRBD1 (5 bases). The CDR3 extends over 14 amino acids. V lost 1 base to trimming and J lost 5 bases, with 11 bases between them. CDR1 and CDR2 (germline): SGHNT, YENEEA. CDR3: CASSLALQAETQYF. In DNA form, the CDR3 reads TGTGCCAGCAGCTTAGCTTTACAGGCGGAGACCCAGTACTTC.

The chain joins TRBV9 to TRBJ2-3, with 8 bases that match TRBD2. The CDR3 length is 16 residues. The germline gives CDR1 SGDLS, CDR2 YYNGEE. V lost 0 bases to trimming and J lost 5 bases; unmatched junction nucleotides: 8. Here the CDR3 DNA reads TGTGCCAGCAGCGTAGCCGGGTTCGCGGGAGGAGATACGCAGTATTTT. Translating gives CASSVAGFAGGDTQYF.

The V and J genes are TRBV7-9 and TRBJ2-5; D may be TRBD1 (6 bases). Germline CDR1 is SEHNR and CDR2 is FQNEAQ (reference sequence). CDR3 size: 15 residues. The ends were cut back, 5 bases at V and 0 bases at J, with 13 bases in the middle. Here the CDR3 DNA reads TGTGCCAGCAGCCGAAGGGACACGTACCAAGAGACCCAGTACTTC. Translated: CASSRRDTYQETQYF.

This CDR3 is CAWSDGGPSPLHF. Written as DNA, the CDR3 is TGTGCCTGGAGTGACGGGGGGCCCTCACCCCTCCACTTT. The chain joins TRBV30 to TRBJ1-6; maybe TRBD1 (6 bases). The V end was cut by 1 base, the J end by 10 bases, with 11 bases between. There are 13 residues in the CDR3. Germline CDR1 and CDR2: GTSNPN and SVGIG (reference sequence).

This chain joins TRBV5-1 and TRBJ1-1, with TRBD1 as a possible D gene (6 bases). Germline assignment: CDR1 SGHRS and CDR2 YFSETQ. This CDR3 spans 12 amino acids. V lost 4 bases and J 7 bases, leaving 11 bases between the germline ends. CDR3 loop: CASSGQGSEAFF. CDR3 nucleotide sequence: TGCGCCAGCAGCGGGCAGGGGAGTGAAGCTTTCTTT. The entire variable domain, with the rest obtained from reference TRBV5-1 and TRBJ1-1, is as follows: KAGVTQTPRYLIKTRGQQVTLSCSPISGHRSVSWYQQTPGQGLQFLFEYFSETQRNKGNFPGRFSGRQFSNSRSEMNVSTLELGDSALYLCASSGQGSEAFFGQGTRLTVV.

The rearrangement links TRBV6-6 to TRBJ1-1; tentative D call: TRBD1 (5 bases). In germline, CDR1 is MNHNY, CDR2 SVGAGI (reference sequence). Trimming removed 10 bases at V and 3 bases at J, with 18 bases between. The CDR3 sequence is 14 residues long. CDR3 sequence (DNA): TGTGCCACTCTAATGGTCGGGGGGTACACTGAAGCTTTCTTT. As protein: CATLMVGGYTEAFF.

V and J are TRBV7-7 and TRBJ2-1; 8 bases align to TRBD2. The V gene's germline CDR1 is SSHAT and CDR2 FNYEAQ (reference sequence). The CDR3 loop spans 15 amino acids. J was trimmed by 1 base and V by 3 bases; bases with no gene match: 2. CDR3 coding DNA: TGTGCCAGCAGCTTGGAGCGGGGGTCCTACAATGAGCAGTTCTTC. Its protein is CASSLERGSYNEQFF.

The chain links TRBV29-1 to TRBJ1-4, with 7 positions matching TRBD1. CDR3 length: 15 amino acids. Germline V gene data show CDR1 as SQVTM and CDR2 as ANQGSEA. The trim removed 4 bases at V and 5 bases at J, leaving 10 bases unmatched. The CDR3 is CSVVSGGYGNEKLFF. The DNA of the CDR3 is TGCAGCGTTGTATCAGGGGGGTATGGAAATGAAAAACTGTTTTTT.

The V and J genes are TRBV6-1 and TRBJ2-7, with TRBD1 identical over 9 bases. The CDR3 has 14 amino acids. V shed 4 bases, J shed 7 bases, and the junction held 8 bases outside the gene matches. CDR1 and CDR2 (germline): MNHNS, SASEGT. In DNA form, the CDR3 reads TGTGCCAGCAGTGGGACAGGGGTTCGGAGGGAGCAGTACTTC. It specifies CASSGTGVRREQYF.

The chain employs TRBV5-5 and TRBJ2-7; TRBD1 agrees at 7 bases. J was trimmed by 3 bases and V by 0 bases; bases with no gene match: 6. Germline-derived CDR1 and CDR2 are SGHKS and YYEKEE (reference sequence). The CDR3 totals 15 residues. The chain's CDR3 is CASSLGGRQGYEQYF. CDR3 bases: TGTGCCAGCAGCTTGGGGGGAAGACAGGGCTACGAGCAGTACTTC.

The chain joins TRBV9 to TRBJ1-2; D gene unclear. This CDR3 is 13 amino acids long. V lost 0 bases and J lost 5, with 8 bases in between. The germline gives CDR1 SGDLS, CDR2 YYNGEE. CDR3 sequence: CASSVGGWYGYTF. CDR3 in DNA: TGTGCCAGCAGCGTAGGAGGGTGGTATGGCTACACCTTC.

J is TRBJ2-7 and V is TRBV11-1; 8 bases are a match to TRBD1. This CDR3 has 15 amino acids. The V gene end was trimmed by 3 bases and the J gene end by 1 base; junction bases not matched to a gene: 5. Germline CDR1 reads SGHAT; CDR2 reads FQDESV (reference sequence). The DNA for the CDR3 is TGTGCCAGCAGCTTCCGACAGGGGCCATCCTACGAGCAGTACTTC. Translating it yields CASSFRQGPSYEQYF.

This rearrangement joins TRBV28 to TRBJ2-7; the match to TRBD1 covers 9 bases. CDR3 length: 16 amino acids. V dropped 5 bases and J dropped 5; count of bases not matched to a gene: 13. Germline V gives CDR1 MDHEN, CDR2 SYDVKM. CDR3 nucleotide sequence: TGTGCCAGCAGTGGACGGACAGGGGAACAGTATGACGAGCAGTACTTC. Translated, it gives CASSGRTGEQYDEQYF.

The chain joins TRBV7-9 to TRBJ2-1, with 9 bases lining up with TRBD1. Germline CDR1 and CDR2: SEHNR and FQNEAQ (reference sequence). J was trimmed by 6 bases and V by 0 bases; bases with no gene match: 9. The CDR3 length is 17 residues. DNA for the CDR3: TGTGCCAGCAGCTTAGCGGACCCCGGGACAGGGTTCAATGAGCAGTTCTTC. Protein product: CASSLADPGTGFNEQFF.

The genes are TRBV15 and TRBJ1-2; 8 positions match TRBD1. The CDR3 contains 14 residues. J lost 8 bases, V lost 3 bases, and 8 bases had no gene match. Germline V gene sequence: CDR1 LNHNV, CDR2 YYDKDF (reference sequence). In nucleotides, the CDR3 is TGTGCCACCAGCAGTATACAGGGGACAGGAGGCTACACCTTC. Amino acid sequence: CATSSIQGTGGYTF.

This clone was picked up a small number of times. The CDR3 DNA reads as TGCGCCAGCAGCCAAGTATTAGGACAGGCCTATGGCTACACCTTC. This encodes CASSQVLGQAYGYTF. The rearrangement uses TRBV4-1 and TRBJ1-2, with 7 bases matching TRBD1. Looked up from germline, CDR1 is MGHRA and CDR2 is YSYEKL. Trimming removed 1 base from V and 4 bases from J; junction bases left unmatched: 6. The CDR3 consists of 15 residues.

The V and J genes are TRBV28 and TRBJ2-7; tentatively, D is TRBD1 (5 bases). Trimming cost V 3 bases and J 0 bases, with 12 bases left between them. CDR3 length: 15 residues. Germline loops: CDR1 MDHEN, CDR2 SYDVKM. CDR3 region: CASSFTGGLSYEQYF. The CDR3 DNA is TGTGCCAGCAGTTTCACAGGTGGTCTCTCCTACGAGCAGTACTTC.

The chain couples TRBV6-5 to TRBJ2-1; tentative D call: TRBD2 (5 bases). Germline CDR1 MNHEY, CDR2 SVGAGI. The CDR3 is made up of 13 amino acids. Trimming took 7 bases from V and 7 from J, leaving 14 bases between them. Here the CDR3 DNA reads TGTGCCAGCACCAGCCCTGGGAGTAATGAGCAGTTCTTC. It codes for CASTSPGSNEQFF.

The chain links TRBV6-5 to TRBJ2-3; D remains unclear. CDR1 is MNHEY and CDR2 is SVGAGI in the germline V gene. Trimming shortened V by 2 bases and J by 4 bases, and 7 bases separated the two germline ends. The CDR3 runs to 13 residues. As DNA, the CDR3 is TGTGCCAGCAGTTACGGCAACCCAGATACGCAGTATTTT. Its translation: CASSYGNPDTQYF.

The chain employs TRBV6-5 and TRBJ2-1; 9 bases match TRBD1. The V gene's germline CDR1 is MNHEY and CDR2 SVGAGI. The CDR3 covers 14 residues. The ends lost 8 bases at V and 4 bases at J; junction bases unmatched: 6. CDR3 protein: CASGRDRDYNEQFF. In nucleotides, the CDR3 is TGTGCCAGCGGCAGGGACAGGGATTACAATGAGCAGTTCTTC.

The DNA of the CDR3 is TGCGCCAGCAGCTGGTATGGACAGGGAGAAGCTGGAAACACCATATATTTT. It codes for CASSWYGQGEAGNTIYF. The V gene is TRBV5-1, the J gene TRBJ1-3, with TRBD1 identical over 8 bases. The trim removed 3 bases at V and 2 bases at J, leaving 10 bases unmatched. This CDR3 is built from 17 residues. The germline CDR1 and CDR2 sequences are SGHRS and YFSETQ.

V and J are TRBV30 and TRBJ1-5; TRBD1 matches at 9 bases. The CDR3 has 16 residues. The junction had 6 bases not matched to a gene; V was cut back by 0 bases and J by 3 bases. CDR1 is GTSNPN and CDR2 is SVGIG in the germline V gene (reference sequence). CDR3 residues: CAWSVRGTGPNQPQHF. CDR3 DNA sequence: TGTGCCTGGAGTGTACGGGGGACAGGGCCCAATCAGCCCCAGCATTTT.